The 16 T cell receptor beta chains listed next were all sequenced from one sample in a study of shared clonotypes between healthy human individuals. Clones were read by immunoSEQ multiplex PCR, and TCRdb kept only the in-frame ones, dropping some. Among approximately 350,000 clones listed, approximately 74% were seen once. Sample: memory CD4+ T cells sorted from blood. Subset: CD45RA-negative fraction. These TCRs come from a man aged 30 to 39 in good health.

The CDR3 DNA reads as TGTGCCAGACGCGCCAGGGGTTGGTCTGGAAACACCATATATTTT. Translation: CARRARGWSGNTIYF. The chain is built from TRBV6-5 and TRBJ1-3, with D perhaps TRBD1 (6 bases). Germline V gene lookup returns CDR1 MNHEY and CDR2 SVGAGI. Trimming pared 9 bases from V and 1 base from J, leaving 16 bases between. The CDR3 sequence is 15 residues long.

The chain joins TRBV7-6 to TRBJ1-1; the D is unclear. Germline V gives CDR1 SGHVS, CDR2 FNYEAQ. V gave up 5 bases and J gave up 1 base, with 14 bases separating them. The CDR3 totals 15 residues. CDR3 protein: CASSPQPRGNTEAFF. The DNA for the CDR3 is TGTGCCAGCAGCCCTCAGCCGAGAGGGAACACTGAAGCTTTCTTT.

Notes on this clone: Only one base separates this from a far larger clonotype, so it likely reflects a read error. This sequence joins TRBV11-2 and TRBJ2-7; the match to TRBD2 covers 10 bases. Germline CDR1 reads SGHAT; CDR2 reads FQNNGV. The CDR3 runs to 14 residues. Trimming removed 5 bases from V and 2 bases from J; junction bases left unmatched: 3. The CDR3 region is CASSPGLAAYEQYF. The CDR3 nucleotides are TGTGCCAGCAGCCCCGGACTAGCGGCCTACGAGCAGTACTTC.

The V gene is TRBV11-2, the J gene TRBJ1-5, with a possible D match to TRBD1 (5 bases). Trimming removed 3 bases from V and 3 bases from J, with 12 bases in between. The germline V gene has CDR1 SGHAT and CDR2 FQNNGV. The CDR3 has 15 residues. CDR3 region: CASSLGRQNNQPQHF. CDR3 coding DNA: TGTGCCAGCAGCTTGGGTAGACAGAACAATCAGCCCCAGCATTTT.

V is TRBV28 and J is TRBJ1-4; 10 nucleotides agree with TRBD1. CDR3 length: 15 residues. V trimming: 4 bases; J trimming: 8 bases; junction bases outside the gene matches: 7. CDR1 and CDR2 (germline): MDHEN, SYDVKM. The DNA for the CDR3 is TGTGCCAGCAGTTCTATGGTGACAGGGGGCGAAAAACTGTTTTTT. Residues: CASSSMVTGGEKLFF.

This clone has just a few counts. The gene calls are TRBV5-5 and TRBJ2-6; TRBD1 aligns across 8 bases. This CDR3 comprises 15 residues. Germline V gene data show CDR1 as SGHKS and CDR2 as YYEKEE (reference sequence). The trim removed 5 bases at V and 2 bases at J, leaving 3 bases unmatched. The CDR3 protein is CASSGQGPGANVLTF. CDR3 in DNA: TGTGCCAGCAGTGGACAGGGCCCTGGGGCCAACGTCCTGACTTTC.

The rearrangement links TRBV2 to TRBJ2-3, with TRBD2 matching over 13 bases. The CDR3 consists of 17 residues. CDR1 is SNHLY and CDR2 is FYNNEI in the germline V gene. V gave up 7 bases and J gave up 1 base; unmatched junction bases: 8. CDR3 region: CASTRTSGRLGTDTQYF. In DNA form, the CDR3 reads TGTGCCAGCACCCGGACTAGCGGGAGACTCGGCACAGATACGCAGTATTTT.

V is TRBV2 and J is TRBJ1-2, with 9 bases identical to TRBD1. The trim removed 0 bases at V and 4 bases at J, leaving 3 bases unmatched. The CDR3 totals 15 residues. Per germline, CDR1 SNHLY and CDR2 FYNNEI. CDR3 protein: CASSEARTGAYGYTF. The CDR3 bases are TGTGCCAGCAGTGAAGCGCGGACAGGGGCCTATGGCTACACCTTC.

This clone was seen ten or more times. The genes are TRBV18 and TRBJ1-3, with 8 bases aligning to TRBD1. This CDR3 is 15 amino acids long. CDR1 and CDR2 from the germline V gene are KGHSH and LQKENI. V trimming: 5 bases; J trimming: 5 bases; junction bases outside the gene matches: 8. Here the CDR3 DNA reads TGTGCCAGCTCAGGATCAGGGACAGGACGAAACACCATATATTTT. Protein product: CASSGSGTGRNTIYF. The complete variable domain, with remaining parts taken from reference TRBV18 and TRBJ1-3, reads NAGVMQNPRHLVRRRGQEARLRCSPMKGHSHVYWYRQLPEEGLKFMVYLQKENIIDESGMPKERFSAEFPKEGPSILRIQQVVRGDSAAYFCASSGSGTGRNTIYFGEGSWLTVV.

This clone was recorded a few times. Relative to the germline gene, one junction end is altered; a read error may explain this. The V and J genes are TRBV13 and TRBJ2-5; D might be TRBD1 or TRBD2, each matching 5 bases. CDR1 and CDR2 from the germline V gene are PRHDT and FYEKMQ (reference sequence). The CDR3 runs 14 residues. CDR3 nucleotide sequence: TGTGCCAGCAGCTCTCCCTGGGACCAAGGGACCCAGTACTTC. This encodes CASSSPWDQGTQYF.

About this clone itself: This sample includes further DNA sequences coding for the same CDR3. The J gene is TRBJ2-5, the V gene TRBV6-5; TRBD1 or TRBD2 may be the D gene (5 bases each). V was shortened by 2 bases and J by 4 bases, with 11 bases between the two germline ends. CDR3 size: 14 residues. CDR1 MNHEY and CDR2 SVGAGI come from the germline V gene. The DNA of the CDR3 is TGTGCCAGCAGTTACCGGGGACGGGGAGAGACCCAGTACTTC. Translation gives CASSYRGRGETQYF.

The chain joins TRBV4-3 to TRBJ2-1, with D unresolved. CDR3 length: 14 residues. Germline lookup yields CDR1 LGHNA and CDR2 YSLEER. V lost 0 bases and J lost 6, with 9 bases in between. CDR3 amino acids: CASSQEIRPNEQFF. The DNA of the CDR3 is TGCGCCAGCAGCCAAGAAATTAGGCCCAATGAGCAGTTCTTC.

This clone was seen a handful of times. The V and J genes are TRBV18 and TRBJ2-7; D ambiguous. The CDR3 extends over 16 amino acids. Between the trimmed V and J ends, which lost 2 bases and 5 bases, there was a span of 19 bases. Germline V lookup: CDR1 KGHSH, CDR2 LQKENI. In DNA, the CDR3 is TGTGCCAGCTCACCATCGTCTGCGGCGACCGGAGACGAGCAGTACTTC. It yields the protein CASSPSSAATGDEQYF.

The chain is built from TRBV27 and TRBJ2-3; maybe TRBD2 (6 bases). This CDR3 has 15 residues. Germline V gene data show CDR1 as MNHEY and CDR2 as SMNVEV (reference sequence). Deletions cut 5 bases from V and 0 bases from J, with 12 bases between. Here the CDR3 DNA reads TGTGCCAGCAGTCGGCGGAGCGGGAGCACAGATACGCAGTATTTT. It yields the protein CASSRRSGSTDTQYF.

The rearrangement uses TRBV6-4 and TRBJ2-5; 8 positions match TRBD2. Trimming cost V 10 bases and J 2 bases; bases outside gene matches: 9. Germline-derived CDR1 and CDR2 are MRHNA and SNTAGT. The CDR3 totals 14 residues. The CDR3 DNA reads TGTGCCAACCCCACTAGCGGCTTACAAGAGACCCAGTACTTC. This gives the protein CANPTSGLQETQYF.

The genes are TRBV7-2 and TRBJ2-1; possibly TRBD2 for D (6 bases). Germline V gives CDR1 SGHTA, CDR2 FQGNSA. V gave up 1 base and J gave up 14 bases, with 21 bases separating them. The CDR3 length is 15 residues. The CDR3 nucleotides read TGTGCCAGCAGCTTAGTGCACAAAACTAGCTCTGTGGAGTTCTTC. Protein product: CASSLVHKTSSVEFF.